The 24 T cell receptor beta chains listed next were all sequenced from one sample in a study of beta chain features in type 1 diabetes. General study findings and limits: All four CD4+ subsets of Type 1 diabetes patients contained TCRB CDR3s that were moderately but significantly shorter.

The antigens of these receptors remain unknown. Of the isolated RNA, all was reverse transcribed, and so the sequenced material was expressed TCRB transcripts. The assay was immunoSEQ multiplex PCR, and TCRdb's table has in-frame clones only and misses some. The table shows about 390,000 clones, with around a tenth occurring only once. What was sequenced was central memory CD4+ T cells from blood. These receptors all come from a man aged 25-40 years with type 1 diabetes.

The chain combines TRBV11-2 with TRBJ2-7; D not certain. CDR1 SGHAT and CDR2 FQNNGV come from the germline V gene. The CDR3 has 14 amino acids. V lost 5 bases and J 2 bases, leaving 13 bases between the germline ends. The CDR3, as DNA: TGTGCCAGCAGCATAACGACTGGTACCTACGAGCAGTACTTC. Amino acid sequence: CASSITTGTYEQYF.

This clone has a handful of counts. The chain employs TRBV28 and TRBJ2-7; D is ambiguous. This CDR3 is 12 amino acids long. Germline CDR1 MDHEN, CDR2 SYDVKM. The V and J ends lost 3 bases and 3 bases respectively, with 6 bases between them. The CDR3 reads CASSFTVYEQYF. CDR3 nucleotides: TGTGCCAGCAGTTTCACCGTCTACGAGCAGTACTTC. The whole variable domain, filled in from reference TRBV28 and TRBJ2-7, reads DVKVTQSSRYLVKRTGEKVFLECVQDMDHENMFWYRQDPGLGLRLIYFSYDVKMKEKGDIPEGYSVSREKKERFSLILESASTNQTSMYLCASSFTVYEQYFGPGTRLTVT.

This clone was seen a few times. The rearrangement joins TRBV11-3 to TRBJ2-6; D unclear. This CDR3 is 16 amino acids long. Trimming shortened V by 3 bases and J by 0 bases, and 9 bases separated the two germline ends. Germline V CDR1 and CDR2: SGHNT, YENEEA. CDR3 in DNA: TGTGCCAGCAGCTTCAGTGCGAGCTCTGGGGCCAACGTCCTGACTTTC. Translation: CASSFSASSGANVLTF. Drawing the rest from reference TRBV11-3 and TRBJ2-6, the complete variable domain is EAGVVQSPRYKIIEKKQPVAFWCNPISGHNTLYWYLQNLGQGPELLIRYENEEAVDDSQLPKDRFSAERLKGVDSTLKIQPAELGDSAVYLCASSFSASSGANVLTFGAGSRLTVL.

This clone has only a few counts. This chain connects TRBV11-1 to TRBJ2-2; weak D call: TRBD1 (5 bases). The length of the CDR3 is 16 residues. Trimming took 6 bases from V and 4 from J, leaving 18 bases between them. Germline-derived CDR1 and CDR2 are SGHAT and FQDESV (reference sequence). CDR3 loop: CASSRNQGRSTGELFF. CDR3 sequence (DNA): TGTGCCAGCAGTCGCAACCAGGGTAGGAGCACCGGGGAGCTGTTTTTT.

The chain recombines TRBV5-4 with TRBJ1-5; TRBD1 matches 7 bases. V was clipped by 3 bases and J by 5 bases; unmatched bases: 2. The CDR3 is made up of 13 amino acids. In germline, CDR1 is SGHNT, CDR2 YYREEE (reference sequence). Here the CDR3 DNA reads TGTGCCAGCAGCTCGGGGACAGATCAGCCCCAGCATTTT. This sequence encodes CASSSGTDQPQHF.

The gene calls are TRBV7-6 and TRBJ2-2; 10 nucleotides match TRBD1. The CDR3 loop spans 18 amino acids. CDR1 and CDR2 (germline): SGHVS, FNYEAQ. The trim removed 0 bases at V and 4 bases at J, leaving 8 bases unmatched. CDR3 DNA sequence: TGTGCCAGCAGCTTAGCCTCCGGGACAGGGGTCCTCACCGGGGAGCTGTTTTTT. Encoded protein: CASSLASGTGVLTGELFF.

The CDR3 nucleotides are TGTGCCAGCAGTTCGATGACAGGGGGGTCGTTTCACATTCAGTACTTC. Its translation: CASSSMTGGSFHIQYF. The V gene is TRBV6-6, the J gene TRBJ2-4, with 9 bases lining up with TRBD1. Losses at the gene ends were 4 bases for V and 8 bases for J; bases not matched to a gene: 12. Germline CDR1 is MNHNY and CDR2 is SVGAGI (reference sequence). The CDR3 sequence is 16 residues long.

The chain recombines TRBV6-1 with TRBJ1-5, with D unclear. This CDR3 has 13 residues. V lost 7 bases and J 11 bases, leaving 18 bases between the germline ends. Germline CDR1 reads MNHNS; CDR2 reads SASEGT. CDR3 loop: CASTEEGPQSQHF. CDR3 in DNA: TGTGCCAGCACCGAGGAGGGCCCACAATCCCAGCATTTT.

This clone has a handful of counts. V gene TRBV12-5 combines with J gene TRBJ2-5, with 7 bases matching TRBD2. V dropped 4 bases and J dropped 4; count of bases not matched to a gene: 6. Germline V gene lookup returns CDR1 LGHNT and CDR2 FRNRAP. CDR3 length: 14 residues. This CDR3 is CASGSTREGETQYF. Written as DNA, the CDR3 is TGTGCTAGTGGTTCGACCAGGGAGGGAGAGACCCAGTACTTC.

There are a few counts of this clone. This rearrangement joins TRBV25-1 to TRBJ1-2, with TRBD1 as a possible D gene (6 bases). CDR1 and CDR2 from the germline V gene are MGHDK and SYGVNS. V shed 4 bases and J shed 7 bases, with 10 bases lying between them. This CDR3 region has 12 residues. The CDR3 DNA sequence: TGTGCCAGCAGTGTCACAGGGTCTGGCTACACCTTC. This encodes CASSVTGSGYTF.

This clone was seen a few times. This rearrangement joins TRBV29-1 to TRBJ2-7; unclear D gene. Germline CDR1 and CDR2: SQVTM and ANQGSEA. There are 14 residues in the CDR3. The V gene lost 7 bases and the J gene lost 5 bases, with 21 bases spanning the gap. CDR3 residues: CSAARRDLLDEQYF. CDR3 nucleotide sequence: TGCAGCGCTGCGCGTCGCGACTTGCTCGACGAGCAGTACTTC.

The chain links TRBV30 to TRBJ1-3, with D possibly matching TRBD1 (5 bases). Per germline, CDR1 GTSNPN and CDR2 SVGIG (reference sequence). V gave up 6 bases and J gave up 0 bases, with 9 bases separating them. The CDR3 consists of 13 residues. The CDR3 DNA sequence: TGTGCCTGCAGGACACCCTCTGGAAACACCATATATTTT. Its translation: CACRTPSGNTIYF. The variable domain in full, with the rest retrieved from reference TRBV30 and TRBJ1-3, is SQTIHQWPATLVQPVGSPLSLECTVEGTSNPNLYWYRQAAGRGLQLLFYSVGIGQISSEVPQNLSASRPQDRQFILSSKKLLLSDSGFYLCACRTPSGNTIYFGEGSWLTVV.

This chain connects TRBV27 to TRBJ1-2; D unresolved. CDR3 length equals 14 residues. V lost 10 bases and J 4 bases, leaving 19 bases between the germline ends. Germline loops: CDR1 MNHEY, CDR2 SMNVEV (reference sequence). The CDR3 loop reads CAISASKEGYGYTF. The CDR3, as DNA: TGTGCCATCAGCGCGTCCAAGGAGGGCTATGGCTACACCTTC.

This clone was detected only a few times. J is TRBJ2-7 and V is TRBV19; D is undetermined. The CDR3 has 10 amino acids. From germline, CDR1 is LNHDA and CDR2 SQIVND (reference sequence). V was cut by 9 bases and J by 2 bases, with 5 bases left in between. The DNA for the CDR3 is TGTGCCAGCAGTGCCTACGAGCAGTACTTC. This translates into CASSAYEQYF.

The chain combines TRBV19 with TRBJ2-5; TRBD2 matches 8 bases. The germline V gene has CDR1 LNHDA and CDR2 SQIVND (reference sequence). J was trimmed by 5 bases and V by 2 bases; bases with no gene match: 4. This CDR3 is built from 14 residues. In nucleotides, the CDR3 is TGTGCCAGTAGTATACGGGAGGGAGGCGAGACCCAGTACTTC. This translates into CASSIREGGETQYF.

This clone has more than one count but fewer than ten. V usage is TRBV5-4 and J usage is TRBJ2-7; 8 bases agree with TRBD2. From germline, CDR1 is SGHNT and CDR2 YYREEE (reference sequence). This CDR3 is built from 15 residues. V gave up 5 bases and J gave up 1 base; unmatched junction bases: 8. The CDR3 spells CASRFSGEASYEQYF. CDR3 in DNA: TGTGCCAGCAGATTTAGCGGGGAGGCATCCTACGAGCAGTACTTC. The variable domain in full, with the rest retrieved from reference TRBV5-4 and TRBJ2-7, is ETGVTQSPTHLIKTRGQQVTLRCSSQSGHNTVSWYQQALGQGPQFIFQYYREEENGRGNFPPRFSGLQFPNYSSELNVNALELDDSALYLCASRFSGEASYEQYFGPGTRLTVT.

This clone appeared a few times. This chain connects TRBV10-3 to TRBJ2-5; no clear D. Germline lookup yields CDR1 ENHRY and CDR2 SYGVKD. Trimming shortened V by 11 bases and J by 2 bases, and 9 bases separated the two germline ends. The CDR3 contains 11 residues. CDR3 in DNA: TGTGCCGTGGGGTGGCAAGAGACCCAGTACTTC. Translation: CAVGWQETQYF.

CDR3 DNA: TGTGCCAGCAGCTCTGCGCTGGGATACCAAGAGACCCAGTACTTC. This gives the protein CASSSALGYQETQYF. The gene calls are TRBV7-9 and TRBJ2-5, with D uncertain. V was trimmed by 4 bases and J by 0 bases, leaving 12 bases between them. The CDR3 sequence is 15 residues long. From germline, CDR1 is SEHNR and CDR2 FQNEAQ (reference sequence).

There are a few counts of this clone. The rearrangement links TRBV2 to TRBJ1-1; D ambiguous. The CDR3 loop spans 14 amino acids. Trimming left V 3 bases short and J 4 bases short, with 12 bases between. Germline V CDR1 and CDR2: SNHLY, FYNNEI. CDR3 in DNA: TGTGCCAGCAGTGACCGTAGCTCCCTCACTGAAGCTTTCTTT. Translated, it gives CASSDRSSLTEAFF.

This clone has ten or more counts. This chain connects TRBV18 to TRBJ2-7; 8 bases map to TRBD2. CDR3 size: 14 residues. The germline V gene encodes CDR1 KGHSH and CDR2 LQKENI. V dropped 2 bases and J dropped 3; count of bases not matched to a gene: 3. In nucleotides, the CDR3 is TGTGCCAGCTCACCAGGACTAGCAAACTACGAGCAGTACTTC. Translation gives CASSPGLANYEQYF.

The rearrangement joins TRBV5-4 to TRBJ2-5, with 8 bases lining up with TRBD1. The CDR3 contains 14 residues. CDR1 and CDR2 (germline): SGHNT, YYREEE (reference sequence). With 4 bases clipped from V and 2 bases from J, the junction kept 4 bases outside the gene matches. The CDR3 protein is CASSGNRGQETQYF. CDR3 in DNA: TGTGCCAGCAGCGGAAACAGGGGGCAAGAGACCCAGTACTTC. The full variable domain, completed using reference TRBV5-4 and TRBJ2-5, is ETGVTQSPTHLIKTRGQQVTLRCSSQSGHNTVSWYQQALGQGPQFIFQYYREEENGRGNFPPRFSGLQFPNYSSELNVNALELDDSALYLCASSGNRGQETQYFGPGTRLLVL.

This clone was observed a handful of times. The CDR3 nucleotides read TGTGCCAGCAGTGGCGCCGCTAACGCCTACGAGCAGTACTTC. It is translated as CASSGAANAYEQYF. The J gene is TRBJ2-7, the V gene TRBV2; D gene ambiguous. The CDR3 is 14 residues long. Germline CDR1 is SNHLY and CDR2 is FYNNEI. Trimming took off 4 bases at V and 2 bases at J, with 12 bases between the two ends.

This clone appeared a few times. J is TRBJ2-3 and V is TRBV7-9, with TRBD2 identical over 13 bases. V trimming: 2 bases; J trimming: 6 bases; junction bases outside the gene matches: 2. Germline V gene data show CDR1 as SEHNR and CDR2 as FQNEAQ (reference sequence). The CDR3 length is 15 residues. The CDR3 region has the DNA TGTGCCAGCAGCTTATCGACTAGCGGGAGGGATACGCAGTATTTT. Translating it yields CASSLSTSGRDTQYF.

The rearrangement links TRBV4-1 to TRBJ1-2, with 12 nucleotides matching TRBD1. CDR1 MGHRA and CDR2 YSYEKL come from the germline V gene. Trimming at V came to 0 bases and at J to 7 bases, leaving 12 bases not matched to a gene. The length of the CDR3 is 18 residues. CDR3 loop: CASSQDGSQGQGAVGYTF. The DNA of the CDR3 is TGCGCCAGCAGCCAAGATGGGAGTCAGGGACAGGGGGCGGTTGGCTACACCTTC.